Listed here are 14 T cell receptor beta chains from one sample, sequenced in a study of shared clonotypes between healthy human individuals. Sequencing was performed with immunoSEQ multiplex PCR; in TCRdb, only in-frame clones are kept and a portion is missing. The data show 2 million to 3 million clones, approximately 94% seen once. Input material: naive CD4+ T cells sorted from blood. As to subset: CD45RA+ positively selected. Receptors originate from a man aged 18 to 30 in good health.

The V call is TRBV30, the J call TRBJ2-1; D perhaps matches TRBD1 (6 bases). The CDR3 is made up of 16 amino acids. V was shortened by 4 bases and J by 6 bases, with 22 bases between the two germline ends. Germline V gene data show CDR1 as GTSNPN and CDR2 as SVGIG (reference sequence). The CDR3 nucleotides read TGTGCCTGGATTTCAACCAACAGGGCCCTTTCCAATGAGCAGTTCTTC. Protein: CAWISTNRALSNEQFF.

The chain is built from TRBV11-1 and TRBJ1-3; D gene ambiguous. The V and J ends lost 1 base and 0 bases respectively, with 7 bases between them. The CDR3 loop spans 15 amino acids. Germline loops: CDR1 SGHAT, CDR2 FQDESV (reference sequence). Written as DNA, the CDR3 is TGTGCCAGCAGCTTAGGAGGCAACTCTGGAAACACCATATATTTT. This codes for CASSLGGNSGNTIYF.

CDR3 coding DNA: TGTGCCAGCAGCTTAGCGATACGAGGCTACACCTTC. It yields the protein CASSLAIRGYTF. The chain carries TRBV7-2 and TRBJ1-2; D unclear. The CDR3 extends over 12 amino acids. Germline CDR1 is SGHTA and CDR2 is FQGNSA. The V and J ends lost 0 bases and 8 bases respectively, with 7 bases between them.

As for this clone: Other DNA sequences from this sample encode an identical CDR3 as well. V and J are TRBV5-1 and TRBJ1-2, with TRBD1 as a possible D gene (5 bases). The V gene's germline CDR1 is SGHRS and CDR2 YFSETQ. V was cut by 4 bases and J by 2 bases, with 12 bases left in between. The CDR3 runs 14 residues. CDR3 region: CASSRDRTNYGYTF. CDR3 nucleotides: TGCGCCAGCAGCCGGGACCGCACGAACTATGGCTACACCTTC. The full variable domain, in which reference TRBV5-1 and TRBJ1-2 provide the parts outside the CDR3, is KAGVTQTPRYLIKTRGQQVTLSCSPISGHRSVSWYQQTPGQGLQFLFEYFSETQRNKGNFPGRFSGRQFSNSRSEMNVSTLELGDSALYLCASSRDRTNYGYTFGSGTRLTVV.

This rearrangement joins TRBV28 to TRBJ1-1; D might be TRBD1 (5 bases). Trimming shortened V by 9 bases and J by 4 bases, and 21 bases separated the two germline ends. The CDR3 is made up of 15 amino acids. CDR1 and CDR2 from the germline V gene are MDHEN and SYDVKM. The CDR3 nucleotides read TGTGCCAGTTCCCGGGGGGGGAATTCCGGCACTGAAGCTTTCTTT. It yields the protein CASSRGGNSGTEAFF.

The rearrangement uses TRBV7-2 and TRBJ2-2; 10 bases are a match to TRBD2. The CDR3 length is 13 residues. Germline-derived CDR1 and CDR2 are SGHTA and FQGNSA. V lost 5 bases, J lost 11 bases, and 5 bases stayed unmatched. The CDR3 region is CASSLGLADELFF. Here the CDR3 DNA reads TGTGCCAGCAGCCTTGGACTAGCGGATGAGCTGTTTTTT. Supplemented by reference TRBV7-2 and TRBJ2-2, the full variable domain reads GAGVSQSPSNKVTEKGKDVELRCDPISGHTALYWYRQSLGQGLEFLIYFQGNSAPDKSGLPSDRFSAERTGGSVSTLTIQRTQQEDSAVYLCASSLGLADELFFGEGSRLTVL.

The chain uses TRBV28 and TRBJ2-6; D possibly corresponds to TRBD1 (5 bases). This CDR3 spans 13 amino acids. Germline V lookup: CDR1 MDHEN, CDR2 SYDVKM. Deletions cut 7 bases from V and 4 bases from J, with 8 bases between. The DNA of the CDR3 is TGTGCCAGCACCAGGGTCGGGGCCAACGTCCTGACTTTC. Amino acid sequence: CASTRVGANVLTF.

The chain is built from TRBV5-1 and TRBJ2-1; the match to TRBD2 covers 10 bases. The germline V gene encodes CDR1 SGHRS and CDR2 YFSETQ. This CDR3 is 17 amino acids long. The trim removed 4 bases at V and 6 bases at J, leaving 13 bases unmatched. CDR3 residues: CASSGGLIAGGFNEQFF. DNA of the CDR3: TGCGCCAGCAGCGGGGGGTTGATAGCGGGAGGCTTCAATGAGCAGTTCTTC.

This chain connects TRBV6-5 to TRBJ1-2; 8 positions agree with TRBD1. The J segment lost 7 bases and the V segment lost 2 bases, leaving 9 bases of the junction unmatched. The CDR3 consists of 15 residues. In germline, CDR1 is MNHEY, CDR2 SVGAGI. The DNA for the CDR3 is TGTGCCAGCAGTTACGGACAGGGCCTATTCGGTGGCTACACCTTC. It is translated as CASSYGQGLFGGYTF.

The chain carries TRBV7-8 and TRBJ2-3; D gene ambiguous. Germline-derived CDR1 and CDR2 are SGHVS and FQNEAQ. CDR3 length: 16 amino acids. V was trimmed by 1 base and J by 0 bases, leaving 11 bases between them. The CDR3: CASSLVPGSSTDTQYF. The CDR3 DNA reads as TGTGCCAGCAGCTTAGTTCCAGGTTCTAGCACAGATACGCAGTATTTT. The full variable domain, completed using reference TRBV7-8 and TRBJ2-3, is GAGVSQSPRYKVAKRGQDVALRCDPISGHVSLFWYQQALGQGPEFLTYFQNEAQLDKSGLPSDRFFAERPEGSVSTLKIQRTQQEDSAVYLCASSLVPGSSTDTQYFGPGTRLTVL.

The chain couples TRBV4-3 to TRBJ2-7; tentatively, D is TRBD1 (7 bases). V was cut by 1 base and J by 5 bases, with 15 bases left in between. The CDR3 loop spans 15 amino acids. Per germline, CDR1 LGHNA and CDR2 YSLEER. CDR3 residues: CASSQGPGRGDEQYF. Written as DNA, the CDR3 is TGCGCCAGCAGCCAAGGACCTGGCAGGGGGGACGAGCAGTACTTC.

Only one count was recorded for this clone. The chain couples TRBV5-1 to TRBJ1-1; unclear D gene. From germline, CDR1 is SGHRS and CDR2 YFSETQ. Trimming stripped 2 bases from V and 1 base from J, with 12 bases between. This CDR3 is built from 15 residues. The CDR3 region is CASSLLGIGNTEAFF. The CDR3 DNA reads TGCGCCAGCAGCTTACTAGGGATAGGGAACACTGAAGCTTTCTTT.

V gene TRBV7-2 combines with J gene TRBJ2-5; 7 bases align to TRBD1. After removal of 5 bases from V and 9 bases from J, the junction contained 6 bases not matched to a gene. The CDR3 is made up of 12 amino acids. Looked up from germline, CDR1 is SGHTA and CDR2 is FQGNSA. The CDR3: CASSLDRLAQYF. The CDR3 nucleotides are TGTGCCAGCAGCCTGGACAGGCTGGCCCAGTACTTC. Full variable domain (outside the CDR3, taken from reference TRBV7-2 and TRBJ2-5): GAGVSQSPSNKVTEKGKDVELRCDPISGHTALYWYRQSLGQGLEFLIYFQGNSAPDKSGLPSDRFSAERTGGSVSTLTIQRTQQEDSAVYLCASSLDRLAQYFGPGTRLLVL.

V and J are TRBV4-1 and TRBJ2-5; 7 bases are shared with TRBD2. After removal of 10 bases from V and 0 bases from J, the junction contained 11 bases not matched to a gene. The CDR3 has 15 amino acids. Germline CDR1 MGHRA, CDR2 YSYEKL. The DNA of the CDR3 is TGCGCCACCGCATCGGGCGGGGGACACCAAGAGACCCAGTACTTC. It yields the protein CATASGGGHQETQYF.